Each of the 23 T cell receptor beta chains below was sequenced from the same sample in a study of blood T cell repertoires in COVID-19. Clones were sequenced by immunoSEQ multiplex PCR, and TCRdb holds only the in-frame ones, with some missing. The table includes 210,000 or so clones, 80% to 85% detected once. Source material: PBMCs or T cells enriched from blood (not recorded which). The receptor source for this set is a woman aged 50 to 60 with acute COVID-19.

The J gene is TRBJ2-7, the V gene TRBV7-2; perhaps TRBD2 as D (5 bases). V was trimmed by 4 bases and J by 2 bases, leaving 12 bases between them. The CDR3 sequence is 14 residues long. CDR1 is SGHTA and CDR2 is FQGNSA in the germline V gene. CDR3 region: CASSSTLGTYEQYF. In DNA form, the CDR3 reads TGTGCCAGCAGCTCGACACTAGGAACCTACGAGCAGTACTTC.

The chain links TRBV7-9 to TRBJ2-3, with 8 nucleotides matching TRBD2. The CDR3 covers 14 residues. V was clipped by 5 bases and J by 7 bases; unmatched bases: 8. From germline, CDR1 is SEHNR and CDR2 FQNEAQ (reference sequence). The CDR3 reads CASSTGLVYNTQYF. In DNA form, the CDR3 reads TGTGCCAGCAGCACGGGACTAGTTTACAATACGCAGTATTTT.

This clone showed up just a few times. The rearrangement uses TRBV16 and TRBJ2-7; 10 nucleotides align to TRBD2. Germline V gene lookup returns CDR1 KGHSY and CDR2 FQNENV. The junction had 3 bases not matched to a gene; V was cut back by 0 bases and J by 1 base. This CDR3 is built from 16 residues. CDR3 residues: CASSQSSSGRSYEQYF. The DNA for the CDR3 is TGTGCCAGCAGCCAATCGTCTAGCGGGAGATCCTACGAGCAGTACTTC.

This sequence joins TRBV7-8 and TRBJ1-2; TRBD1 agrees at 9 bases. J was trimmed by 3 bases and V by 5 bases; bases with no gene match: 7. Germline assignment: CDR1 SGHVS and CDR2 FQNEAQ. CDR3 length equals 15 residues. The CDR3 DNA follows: TGTGCCAGCAGCCCCGGACAGGGGAAAGACTATGGCTACACCTTC. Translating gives CASSPGQGKDYGYTF.

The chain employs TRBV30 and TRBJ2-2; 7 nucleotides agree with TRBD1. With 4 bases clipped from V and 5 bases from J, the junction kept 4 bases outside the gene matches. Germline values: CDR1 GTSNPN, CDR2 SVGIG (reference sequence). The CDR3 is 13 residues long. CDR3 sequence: CAWNKQGTGELFF. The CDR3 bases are TGTGCCTGGAATAAACAGGGGACCGGGGAGCTGTTTTTT.

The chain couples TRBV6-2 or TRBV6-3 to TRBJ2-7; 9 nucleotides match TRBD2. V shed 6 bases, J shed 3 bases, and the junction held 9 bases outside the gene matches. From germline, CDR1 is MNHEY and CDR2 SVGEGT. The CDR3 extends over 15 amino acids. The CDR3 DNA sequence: TGTGCCAGCAGCAAACGACTAGCGGACCACTACGAGCAGTACTTC. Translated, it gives CASSKRLADHYEQYF.

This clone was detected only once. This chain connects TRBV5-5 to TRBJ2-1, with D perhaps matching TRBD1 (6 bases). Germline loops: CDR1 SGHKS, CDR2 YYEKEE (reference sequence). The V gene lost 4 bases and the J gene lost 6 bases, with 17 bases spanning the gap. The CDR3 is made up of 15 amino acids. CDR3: CASSLRRQVPNEQFF. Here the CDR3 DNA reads TGTGCCAGCAGCCTCCGTCGACAGGTACCCAATGAGCAGTTCTTC.

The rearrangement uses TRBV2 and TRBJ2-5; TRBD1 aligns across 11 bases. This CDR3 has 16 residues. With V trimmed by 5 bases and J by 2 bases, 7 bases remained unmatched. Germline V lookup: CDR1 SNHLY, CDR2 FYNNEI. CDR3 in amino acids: CASSQRGTGGQETQYF. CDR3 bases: TGTGCCAGCAGTCAGAGGGGGACAGGGGGTCAAGAGACCCAGTACTTC.

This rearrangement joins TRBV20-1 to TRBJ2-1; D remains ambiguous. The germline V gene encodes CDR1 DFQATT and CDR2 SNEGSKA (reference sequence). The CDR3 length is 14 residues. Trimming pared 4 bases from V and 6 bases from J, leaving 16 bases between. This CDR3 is CSANDRVLRNEQFF. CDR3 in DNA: TGCAGTGCTAATGATCGTGTCCTACGCAATGAGCAGTTCTTC.

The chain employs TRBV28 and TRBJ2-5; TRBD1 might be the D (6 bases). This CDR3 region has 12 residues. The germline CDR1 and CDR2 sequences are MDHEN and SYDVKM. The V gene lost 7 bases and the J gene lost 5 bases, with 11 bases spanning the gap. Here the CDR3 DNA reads TGTGCCAGCACCGGACAGTTGGAGACCCAGTACTTC. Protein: CASTGQLETQYF.

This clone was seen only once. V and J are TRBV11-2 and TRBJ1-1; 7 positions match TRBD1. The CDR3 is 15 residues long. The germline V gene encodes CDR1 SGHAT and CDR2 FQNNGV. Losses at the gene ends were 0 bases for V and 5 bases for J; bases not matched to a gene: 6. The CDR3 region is CASSLDPTGRTEAFF. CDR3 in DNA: TGTGCCAGCAGCTTAGACCCGACAGGGAGGACTGAAGCTTTCTTT.

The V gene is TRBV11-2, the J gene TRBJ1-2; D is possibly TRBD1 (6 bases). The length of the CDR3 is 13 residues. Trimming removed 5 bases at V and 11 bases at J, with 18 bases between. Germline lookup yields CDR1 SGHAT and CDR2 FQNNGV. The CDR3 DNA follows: TGTGCCAGCAGCCCCGACCAAGTGGGGGCGTACACCTTC. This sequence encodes CASSPDQVGAYTF.

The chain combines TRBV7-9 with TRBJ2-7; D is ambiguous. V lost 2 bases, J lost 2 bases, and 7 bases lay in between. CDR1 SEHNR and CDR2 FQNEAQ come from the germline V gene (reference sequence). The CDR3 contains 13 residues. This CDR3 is CASSLSTTYEQYF. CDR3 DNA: TGTGCCAGCAGCTTAAGCACTACCTACGAGCAGTACTTC.

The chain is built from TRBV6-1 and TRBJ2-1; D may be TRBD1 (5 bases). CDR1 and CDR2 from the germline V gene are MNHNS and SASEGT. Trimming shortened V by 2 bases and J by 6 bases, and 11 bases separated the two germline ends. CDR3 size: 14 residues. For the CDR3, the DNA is TGTGCCAGCAGTGAAAGCAGGGTTCGCAATGAGCAGTTCTTC. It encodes CASSESRVRNEQFF.

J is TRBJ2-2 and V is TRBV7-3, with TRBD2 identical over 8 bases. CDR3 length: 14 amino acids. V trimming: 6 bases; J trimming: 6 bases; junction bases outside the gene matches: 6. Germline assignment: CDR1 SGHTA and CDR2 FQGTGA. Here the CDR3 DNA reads TGTGCCAGCAGATTCGGACTAGCTTCCGGGGAGCTGTTTTTT. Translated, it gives CASRFGLASGELFF.

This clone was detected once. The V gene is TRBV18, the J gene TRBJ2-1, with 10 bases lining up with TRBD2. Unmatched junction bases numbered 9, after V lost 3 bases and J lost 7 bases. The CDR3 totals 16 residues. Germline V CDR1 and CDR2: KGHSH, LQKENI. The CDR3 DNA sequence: TGTGCCAGCTCACCGAGTCGTCTAGCGGGAGTGAATGAGCAGTTCTTC. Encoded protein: CASSPSRLAGVNEQFF.

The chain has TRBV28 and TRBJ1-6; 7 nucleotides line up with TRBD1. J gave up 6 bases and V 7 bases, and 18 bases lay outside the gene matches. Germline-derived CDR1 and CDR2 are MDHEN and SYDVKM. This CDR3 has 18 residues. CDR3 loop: CASMSQQGRSNTNSPLHF. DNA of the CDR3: TGTGCCAGCATGTCCCAACAGGGGCGGAGTAACACTAATTCACCCCTCCACTTT.

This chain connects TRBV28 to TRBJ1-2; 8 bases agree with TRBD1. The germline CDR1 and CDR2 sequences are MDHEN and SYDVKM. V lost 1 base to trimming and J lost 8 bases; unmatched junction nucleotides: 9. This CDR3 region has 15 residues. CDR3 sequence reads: CASSLYSQGADGYTF. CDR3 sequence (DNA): TGTGCCAGCAGTTTATATAGCCAGGGGGCAGACGGCTACACCTTC.

Written as DNA, the CDR3 is TGTGCCAGCAGCGTAGCGGAGAGGGGCACAGATACGCAGTATTTT. It encodes CASSVAERGTDTQYF. The chain is built from TRBV9 and TRBJ2-3, with D perhaps matching TRBD2 (5 bases). The germline gives CDR1 SGDLS, CDR2 YYNGEE. V lost 0 bases to trimming and J lost 1 base, with 9 bases between them. CDR3 length equals 15 residues.

The CDR3 region has the DNA TGCGCCAGCAGCCAAGACACTAGCGGGATCTACAATGAGCAGTTCTTC. This gives the protein CASSQDTSGIYNEQFF. The J gene is TRBJ2-1, the V gene TRBV4-3; 10 nucleotides match TRBD2. Germline V gene lookup returns CDR1 LGHNA and CDR2 YSLEER. Trimming cost V 0 bases and J 3 bases; bases outside gene matches: 2. The CDR3 runs 16 residues.

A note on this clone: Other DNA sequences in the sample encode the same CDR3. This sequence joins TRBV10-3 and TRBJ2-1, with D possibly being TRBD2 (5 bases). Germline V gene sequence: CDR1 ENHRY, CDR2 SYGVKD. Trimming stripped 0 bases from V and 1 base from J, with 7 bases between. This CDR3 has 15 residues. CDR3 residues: CAISESGGSYNEQFF. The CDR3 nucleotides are TGTGCCATCAGTGAGTCCGGAGGTTCCTACAATGAGCAGTTCTTC.

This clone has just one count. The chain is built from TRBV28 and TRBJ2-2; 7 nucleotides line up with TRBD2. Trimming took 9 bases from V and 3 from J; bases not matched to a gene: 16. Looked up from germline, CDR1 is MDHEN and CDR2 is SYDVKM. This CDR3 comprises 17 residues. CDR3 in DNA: TGTGCCAGTAAGTTTCGGCCCCAGCGGGAACACACCGGGGAGCTGTTTTTT. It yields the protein CASKFRPQREHTGELFF.

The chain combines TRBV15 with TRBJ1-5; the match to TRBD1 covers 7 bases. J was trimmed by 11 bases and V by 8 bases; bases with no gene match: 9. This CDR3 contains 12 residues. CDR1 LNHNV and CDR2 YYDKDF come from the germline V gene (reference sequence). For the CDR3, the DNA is TGTGCCACCCAGAGGGGGCCTCGGTCCCAGCATTTT. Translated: CATQRGPRSQHF.